This T cell receptor beta chain was recorded in a study of tumor-infiltrating lymphocytes in primary liver carcinoma. Study in general: Tumor lesions were T1-T3 N0M0 and spanned about 4 to 11 cm.

The tissue used was unsorted bulk material of about 19-33 mg. RNA and DNA were co-extracted from it with the AllPrep DNA/RNA mini kit. Researchers generated TCR beta cDNA from approximately 500 ng of total RNA, relying on a constant-region primer. Library construction for TCR beta comprised three nested multiplex PCR rounds performed with slightly modified ARM-PCR. Forward primers for TRBV1-TRBV30 and a C-beta reverse primer served the first two PCR rounds, at about 11 cycles each. Each CDR3 protein gets one entry after TCRdb re-called the multiplex PCR reads with MiXCR. The sample gives about 44,000 distinct CDR3 sequences, over 70% of which show up once; roughly a quarter is in the top ten. Regarding this clonotype: Sequence at one end of the junction differs from germline and may be a read error.

The CDR3 length is 13 residues. Germline V gives CDR1 SGHNT, CDR2 YYREEE (reference sequence). The chain employs TRBV5-4 and TRBJ1-2; no firm D call. The source of this sequence is a man aged 35 to 55 with primary liver carcinoma and hepatitis B virus infection. Specimen: liver tumor tissue from sampling region 3. Subset of the sample: tumor region T3, left-lateral pole. This chain's CDR3 is CANSLADNYGYTF. For the CDR3, the DNA is TGTGCCAACAGCTTGGCCGACAACTATGGTTACACCTTC.